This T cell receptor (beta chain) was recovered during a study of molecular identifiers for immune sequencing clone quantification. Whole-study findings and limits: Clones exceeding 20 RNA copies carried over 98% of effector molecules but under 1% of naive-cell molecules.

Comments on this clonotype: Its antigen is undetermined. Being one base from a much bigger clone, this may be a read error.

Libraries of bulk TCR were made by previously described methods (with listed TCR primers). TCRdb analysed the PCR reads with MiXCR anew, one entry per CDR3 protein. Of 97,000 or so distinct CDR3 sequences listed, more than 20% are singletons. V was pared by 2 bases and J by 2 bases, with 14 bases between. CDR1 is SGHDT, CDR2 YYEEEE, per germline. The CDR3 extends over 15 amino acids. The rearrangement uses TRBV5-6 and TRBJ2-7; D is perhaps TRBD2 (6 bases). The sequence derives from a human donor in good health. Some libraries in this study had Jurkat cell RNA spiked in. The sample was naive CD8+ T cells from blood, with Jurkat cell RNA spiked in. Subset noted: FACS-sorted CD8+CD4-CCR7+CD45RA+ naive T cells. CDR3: CASSLSSGPAYEQYF. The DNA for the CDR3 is TGTGCCAGCAGCTTAAGTAGCGGTCCCGCCTACGAGCAGTACTTC.